The sequence of this T cell receptor (beta chain) was determined in a study of preoperative IRX-2 immunotherapy in early breast cancer. J lost 1 base, V lost 5 bases, and 15 bases had no gene match. CDR1 is SQVTM, CDR2 ANQGSEA, per germline. The length of the CDR3 is 17 residues. TCRdb keeps only in-frame clones here, not all; method: immunoSEQ multiplex PCR. This sample carries about 19,000 clones, around 81% of them seen once, and the ten largest clones take approximately 1.1%. Treatment specified: preoperative locoregional IRX-2 cytokine immunotherapy. Patients received preoperative, locoregional IRX-2 cytokine immunotherapy in a phase Ib study.

Here the sequenced sample was lymph node tissue, taken after IRX-2 immunotherapy. The chain carries TRBV29-1 and TRBJ1-2; 8 bases are a match to TRBD1. The receptor comes from a human donor with breast cancer. CDR3 loop: CSVQSFRGRSYNYGYTF. DNA of the CDR3: TGCAGCGTTCAATCGTTCAGGGGGCGCTCATATAACTATGGCTACACCTTC.